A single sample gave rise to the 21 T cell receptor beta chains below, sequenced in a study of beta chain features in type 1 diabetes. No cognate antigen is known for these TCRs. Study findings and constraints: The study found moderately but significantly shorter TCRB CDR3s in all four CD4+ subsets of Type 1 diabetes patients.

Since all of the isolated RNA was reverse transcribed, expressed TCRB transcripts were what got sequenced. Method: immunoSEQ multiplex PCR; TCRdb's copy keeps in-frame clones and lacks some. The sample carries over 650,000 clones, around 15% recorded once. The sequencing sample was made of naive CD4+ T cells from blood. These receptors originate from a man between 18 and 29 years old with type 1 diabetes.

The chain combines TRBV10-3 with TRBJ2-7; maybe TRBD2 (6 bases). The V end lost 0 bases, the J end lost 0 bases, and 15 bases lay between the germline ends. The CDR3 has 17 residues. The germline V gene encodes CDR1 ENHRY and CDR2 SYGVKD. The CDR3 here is CAISESERRGNSYEQYF. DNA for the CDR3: TGTGCCATCAGTGAGTCGGAACGGCGGGGAAACTCCTACGAGCAGTACTTC.

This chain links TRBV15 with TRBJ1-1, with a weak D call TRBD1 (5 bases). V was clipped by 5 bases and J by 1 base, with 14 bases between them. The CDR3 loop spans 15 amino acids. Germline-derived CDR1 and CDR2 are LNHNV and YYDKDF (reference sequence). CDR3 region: CATSFRRGANTEAFF. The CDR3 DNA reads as TGTGCCACCAGCTTCCGGCGAGGGGCGAACACTGAAGCTTTCTTT.

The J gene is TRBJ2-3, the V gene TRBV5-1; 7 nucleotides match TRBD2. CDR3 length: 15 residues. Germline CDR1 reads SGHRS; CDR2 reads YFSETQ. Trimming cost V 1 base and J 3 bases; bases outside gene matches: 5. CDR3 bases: TGCGCCAGCAGCTTGCTGCGGGGGACGACAGATACGCAGTATTTT. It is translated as CASSLLRGTTDTQYF.

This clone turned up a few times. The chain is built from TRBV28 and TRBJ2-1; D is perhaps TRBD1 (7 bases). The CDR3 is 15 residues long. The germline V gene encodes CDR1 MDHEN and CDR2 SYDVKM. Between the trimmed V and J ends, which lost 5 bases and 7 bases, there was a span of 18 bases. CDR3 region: CASSPVEGAANEQFF. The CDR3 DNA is TGTGCCAGCAGTCCTGTGGAGGGGGCAGCGAATGAGCAGTTCTTC. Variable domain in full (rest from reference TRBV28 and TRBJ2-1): DVKVTQSSRYLVKRTGEKVFLECVQDMDHENMFWYRQDPGLGLRLIYFSYDVKMKEKGDIPEGYSVSREKKERFSLILESASTNQTSMYLCASSPVEGAANEQFFGPGTRLTVL.

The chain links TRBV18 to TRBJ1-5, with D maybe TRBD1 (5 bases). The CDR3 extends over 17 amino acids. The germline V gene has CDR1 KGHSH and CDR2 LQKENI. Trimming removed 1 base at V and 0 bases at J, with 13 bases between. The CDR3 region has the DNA TGTGCCAGCTCACCACAAGAGGGGACTAATAGCAATCAGCCCCAGCATTTT. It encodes CASSPQEGTNSNQPQHF.

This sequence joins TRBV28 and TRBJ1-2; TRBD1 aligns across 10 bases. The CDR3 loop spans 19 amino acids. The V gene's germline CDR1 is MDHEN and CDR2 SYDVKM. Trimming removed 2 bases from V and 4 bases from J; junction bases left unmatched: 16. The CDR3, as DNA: TGTGCCAGCAGTTTACCAACAATACAGACAGGGGGCAACATCTATGGCTACACCTTC. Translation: CASSLPTIQTGGNIYGYTF.

The CDR3 protein is CASSPQGLEKLFF. In DNA, the CDR3 is TGTGCCAGCAGCCCCCAAGGGCTAGAAAAACTGTTTTTT. The V gene is TRBV7-9, the J gene TRBJ1-4; no clear D gene. V lost 5 bases to trimming and J lost 8 bases, with 12 bases between them. The germline V gene encodes CDR1 SEHNR and CDR2 FQNEAQ (reference sequence). The CDR3 spans 13 residues.

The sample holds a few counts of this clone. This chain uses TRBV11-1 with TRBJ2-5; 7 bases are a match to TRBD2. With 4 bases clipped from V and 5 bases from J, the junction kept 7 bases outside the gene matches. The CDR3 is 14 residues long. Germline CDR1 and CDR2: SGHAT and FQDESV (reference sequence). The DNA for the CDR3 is TGTGCCAGCAGCTATACTAGCGCTGGGGAGACCCAGTACTTC. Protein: CASSYTSAGETQYF. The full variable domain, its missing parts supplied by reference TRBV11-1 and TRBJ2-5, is EAEVAQSPRYKITEKSQAVAFWCDPISGHATLYWYRQILGQGPELLVQFQDESVVDDSQLPKDRFSAERLKGVDSTLKIQPAELGDSAMYLCASSYTSAGETQYFGPGTRLLVL.

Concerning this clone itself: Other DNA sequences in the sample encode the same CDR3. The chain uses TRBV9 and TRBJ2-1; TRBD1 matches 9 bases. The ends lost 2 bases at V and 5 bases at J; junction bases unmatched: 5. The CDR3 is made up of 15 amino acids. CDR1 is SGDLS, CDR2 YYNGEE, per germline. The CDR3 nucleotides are TGTGCCAGCAGCGTGGGACAGGGATTTCACAATGAGCAGTTCTTC. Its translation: CASSVGQGFHNEQFF.

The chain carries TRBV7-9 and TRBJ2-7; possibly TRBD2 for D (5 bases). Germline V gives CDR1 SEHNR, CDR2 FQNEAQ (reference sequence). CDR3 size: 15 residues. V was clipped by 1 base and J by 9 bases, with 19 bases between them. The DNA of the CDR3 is TGTGCCAGCAGCTTAGAGGCCTGGGCGGATGGAGGGCAGTACTTC. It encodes CASSLEAWADGGQYF.

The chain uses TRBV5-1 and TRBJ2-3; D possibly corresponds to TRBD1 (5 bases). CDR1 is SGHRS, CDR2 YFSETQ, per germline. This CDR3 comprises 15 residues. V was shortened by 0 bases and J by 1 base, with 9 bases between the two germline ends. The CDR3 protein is CASSLGGLGTDTQYF. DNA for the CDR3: TGCGCCAGCAGCTTGGGGGGCTTGGGCACAGATACGCAGTATTTT.

The CDR3 DNA reads as TGCGCCAGCAGCCAAGATCATCAGGGCTACGAGCAGTACTTC. Translation gives CASSQDHQGYEQYF. This rearrangement joins TRBV4-3 to TRBJ2-7; a possible D gene is TRBD1 (5 bases). Germline V gives CDR1 LGHNA, CDR2 YSLEER. V gave up 0 bases and J gave up 3 bases, with 9 bases separating them. CDR3 length: 14 residues.

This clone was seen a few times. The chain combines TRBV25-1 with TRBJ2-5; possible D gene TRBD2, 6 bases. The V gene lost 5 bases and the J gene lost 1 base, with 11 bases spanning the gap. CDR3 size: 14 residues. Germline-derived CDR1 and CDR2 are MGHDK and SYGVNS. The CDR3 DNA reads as TGTGCCAGCAGTCCCAGGAGGGTCCAAGAGACCCAGTACTTC. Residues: CASSPRRVQETQYF.

CDR3 DNA: TGTGCCAGCACCCAAGGACTAGCGGGGGGGCTGCAAGAGACCCAGTACTTC. Protein: CASTQGLAGGLQETQYF. V usage is TRBV7-2 and J usage is TRBJ2-5; the match to TRBD2 covers 15 bases. The CDR3 is 17 amino acids. Germline trimming cut 7 bases from V and 2 bases from J; bases unmatched to any gene: 8. Per the germline V gene, CDR1 is SGHTA and CDR2 is FQGNSA.

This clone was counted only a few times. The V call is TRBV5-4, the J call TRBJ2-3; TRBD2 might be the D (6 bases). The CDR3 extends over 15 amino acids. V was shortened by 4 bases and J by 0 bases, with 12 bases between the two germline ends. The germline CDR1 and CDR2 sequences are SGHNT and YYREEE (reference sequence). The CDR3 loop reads CASSPLAGSTDTQYF. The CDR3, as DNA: TGTGCCAGCAGCCCGCTTGCGGGGAGCACAGATACGCAGTATTTT.

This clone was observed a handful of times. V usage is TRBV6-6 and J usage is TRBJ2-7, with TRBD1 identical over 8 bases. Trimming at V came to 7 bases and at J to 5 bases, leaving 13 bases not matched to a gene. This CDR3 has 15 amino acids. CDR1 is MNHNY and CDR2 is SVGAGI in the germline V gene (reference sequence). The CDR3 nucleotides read TGTGCCAGCATTTCCCTTTTAGGACAGGGACACGAGCAGTACTTC. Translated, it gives CASISLLGQGHEQYF.

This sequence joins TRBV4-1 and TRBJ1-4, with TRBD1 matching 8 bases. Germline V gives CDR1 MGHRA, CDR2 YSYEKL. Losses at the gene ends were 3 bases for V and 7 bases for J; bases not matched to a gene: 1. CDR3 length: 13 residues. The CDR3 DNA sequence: TGCGCCAGCAGCCAGACAGGGGTTGAAAAACTGTTTTTT. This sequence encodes CASSQTGVEKLFF.

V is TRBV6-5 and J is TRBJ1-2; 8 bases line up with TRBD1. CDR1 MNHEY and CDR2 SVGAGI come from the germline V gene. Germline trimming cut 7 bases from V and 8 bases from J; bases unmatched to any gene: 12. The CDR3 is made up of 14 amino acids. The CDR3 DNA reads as TGTGCCAGCACCGACCACGGACAGGGCCGAGGCTACACCTTC. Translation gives CASTDHGQGRGYTF.

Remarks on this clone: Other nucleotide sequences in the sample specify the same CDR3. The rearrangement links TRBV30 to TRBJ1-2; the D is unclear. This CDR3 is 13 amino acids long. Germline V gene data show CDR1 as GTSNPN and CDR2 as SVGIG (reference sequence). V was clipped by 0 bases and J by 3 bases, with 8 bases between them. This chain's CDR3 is CAWSVTGDYGYTF. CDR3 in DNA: TGTGCCTGGAGTGTAACCGGGGACTATGGCTACACCTTC.

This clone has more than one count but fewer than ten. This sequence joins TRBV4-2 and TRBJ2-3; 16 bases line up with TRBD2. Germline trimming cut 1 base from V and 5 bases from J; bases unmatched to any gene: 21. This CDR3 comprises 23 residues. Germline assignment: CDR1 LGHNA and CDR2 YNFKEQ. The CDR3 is CASSQVSGQGLAGGQRGLDTQYF. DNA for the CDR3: TGTGCCAGCAGCCAAGTCTCCGGTCAGGGACTAGCGGGAGGGCAACGCGGGTTAGATACGCAGTATTTT.

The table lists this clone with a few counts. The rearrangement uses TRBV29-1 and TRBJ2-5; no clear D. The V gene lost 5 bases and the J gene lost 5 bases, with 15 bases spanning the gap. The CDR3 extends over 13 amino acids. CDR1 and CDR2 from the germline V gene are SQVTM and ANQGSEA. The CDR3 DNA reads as TGCAGCGTTCACAGAAGCAATGGCGAGACCCAGTACTTC. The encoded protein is CSVHRSNGETQYF.